The 8 T cell receptor beta chains presented below share a single source sample, sequenced in a study of regulatory T cells in long-lasting Graves disease. Time point specified: newly diagnosed GD, antithyroid drugs for less than 3 months. From PBMCs, RNA was extracted and then used to make the TCR library. TCR beta libraries were built with iRepertoire HTBI primers and Arm-PCR of CDR3 regions. Via MiXCR, TCRdb re-called the multiplex PCR reads, giving one row per CDR3 protein. The sample has some 400,000 distinct CDR3 sequences, 15% seen once; the top ten hold approximately 16%. In addition, the sample was reused for a study of T cells in Graves' hyperthyroidism and ophthalmopathy.

The material was peripheral blood mononuclear cells (PBMCs), obtained at new diagnosis, from a patient treated with antithyroid drugs. These receptors were obtained from a woman aged 25 to 39 with Graves disease.

This chain links TRBV24-1 with TRBJ1-6, with no clear D. V was clipped by 3 bases and J by 10 bases, with 12 bases between them. This CDR3 has 14 amino acids. Per germline, CDR1 KGHDR and CDR2 SFDVKD. The CDR3 DNA reads TGTGCCACCAGTGATGCCAGCCAAGGGTCACCCCTCCACTTT. As protein: CATSDASQGSPLHF.

This clonotype was detected ten times or more. V and J are TRBV5-1 and TRBJ2-2; no clear D. The germline V gene has CDR1 SGHRS and CDR2 YFSETQ. Trimming removed 1 base at V and 0 bases at J, with 7 bases between. There are 15 residues in the CDR3. The CDR3 sequence is CASSLREANTGELFF. The CDR3 DNA follows: TGCGCCAGCAGCTTGCGAGAGGCGAACACCGGGGAGCTGTTTTTT.

Details on this clonotype: A much larger clone differs by one base, so this may be a read error. The chain is built from TRBV7-2 and TRBJ1-6, with D unresolved. The germline gives CDR1 SGHTA, CDR2 FQGNSA. CDR3 length: 13 amino acids. CDR3 coding DNA: TGTGTCAGCAGCTTAGCGGGGAAATCACCCCTCCACTTT. Its protein product is CVSSLAGKSPLHF.

Ten or more counts support this clonotype. The DNA for the CDR3 is TGCGCCAGCAGCCAAGCGGATCAAGAGACCCAGTACTTC. Protein sequence: CASSQADQETQYF. The genes are TRBV4-1 and TRBJ2-5; D gene ambiguous. The CDR3 consists of 13 residues. V lost 1 base and J lost 2, with 5 bases in between. CDR1 MGHRA and CDR2 YSYEKL come from the germline V gene.

Only a few counts were recorded for this clonotype. The rearrangement uses TRBV12-5 and TRBJ2-7; 8 bases align to TRBD1. The germline V gene encodes CDR1 LGHNT and CDR2 FRNRAP. V dropped 3 bases and J dropped 4; count of bases not matched to a gene: 11. The length of the CDR3 is 16 residues. CDR3 amino acids: CASGFSQGAELYEQYF. The CDR3 DNA reads as TGTGCTAGTGGTTTCAGTCAGGGGGCCGAACTTTACGAGCAGTACTTC.

This clonotype was observed a few times. Since no conserved phenylalanine or tryptophan closes the CDR3, a read error is the likely cause. The chain links TRBV19 to TRBJ1-2; D perhaps matches TRBD1 (6 bases). Trimming cost V 1 base and J 6 bases, with 15 bases left between them. CDR3 size: 15 residues. Germline CDR1 reads LNHDA; CDR2 reads SQIVND (reference sequence). The CDR3 nucleotides read TGTGCCAGTAGTATAGGGTCGAGGACAGTTAATGGCTACACCCTC. Protein: CASSIGSRTVNGYTL.

This clonotype came up many times. J is TRBJ2-3 and V is TRBV7-2; D uncertain. Germline lookup yields CDR1 SGHTA and CDR2 FQGNSA. The CDR3 is 12 amino acids. V shed 5 bases and J shed 2 bases, with 5 bases lying between them. In nucleotides, the CDR3 is TGTGCCAGCAGCGCCCCCACAGATACGCAGTATTTT. Its protein is CASSAPTDTQYF.

This clonotype turned up a few times. The chain uses TRBV19 and TRBJ2-1, with TRBD2 matching over 11 bases. Looked up from germline, CDR1 is LNHDA and CDR2 is SQIVND (reference sequence). V lost 6 bases and J lost 6; bases outside the gene matches: 7. The CDR3 contains 15 residues. The CDR3 protein is CASRVGLAGGNEQFF. In DNA form, the CDR3 reads TGTGCCAGTAGAGTAGGGCTAGCGGGAGGCAATGAGCAGTTCTTC.